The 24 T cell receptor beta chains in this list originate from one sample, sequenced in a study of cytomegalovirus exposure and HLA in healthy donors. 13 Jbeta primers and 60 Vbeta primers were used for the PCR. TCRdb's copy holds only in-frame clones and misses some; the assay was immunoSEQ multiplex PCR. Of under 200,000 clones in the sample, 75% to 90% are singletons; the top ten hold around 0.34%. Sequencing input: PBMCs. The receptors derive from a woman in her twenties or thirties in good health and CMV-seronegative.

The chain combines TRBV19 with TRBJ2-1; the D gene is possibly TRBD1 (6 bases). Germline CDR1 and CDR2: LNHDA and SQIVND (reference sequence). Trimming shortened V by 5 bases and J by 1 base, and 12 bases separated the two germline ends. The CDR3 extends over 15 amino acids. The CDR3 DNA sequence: TGTGCCAGTAGTGCTGGGGGCGGTTCCTACAATGAGCAGTTCTTC. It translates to CASSAGGGSYNEQFF.

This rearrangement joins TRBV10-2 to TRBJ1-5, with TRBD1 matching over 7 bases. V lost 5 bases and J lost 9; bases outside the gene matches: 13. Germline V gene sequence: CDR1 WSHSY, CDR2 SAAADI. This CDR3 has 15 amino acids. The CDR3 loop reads CASSPDRVLGRPQHF. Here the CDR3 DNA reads TGCGCCAGCAGTCCCGACAGGGTCCTCGGACGGCCCCAGCATTTT.

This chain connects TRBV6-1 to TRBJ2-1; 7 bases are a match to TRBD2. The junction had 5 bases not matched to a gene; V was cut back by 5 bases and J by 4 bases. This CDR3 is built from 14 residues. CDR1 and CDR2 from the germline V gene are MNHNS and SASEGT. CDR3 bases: TGTGCCAGCAGTCCGGGGGGTTCATACAATGAGCAGTTCTTC. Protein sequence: CASSPGGSYNEQFF.

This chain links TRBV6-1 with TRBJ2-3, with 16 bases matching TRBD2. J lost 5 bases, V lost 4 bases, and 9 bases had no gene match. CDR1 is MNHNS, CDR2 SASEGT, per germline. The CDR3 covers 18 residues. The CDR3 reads CASSGPGLAGGLEDTQYF. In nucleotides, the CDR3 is TGTGCCAGCAGTGGACCGGGACTAGCGGGGGGGCTGGAAGATACGCAGTATTTT.

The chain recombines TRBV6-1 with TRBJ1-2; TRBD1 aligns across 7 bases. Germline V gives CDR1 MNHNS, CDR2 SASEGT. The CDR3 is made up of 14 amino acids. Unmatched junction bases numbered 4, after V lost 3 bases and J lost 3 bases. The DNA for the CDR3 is TGTGCCAGCAGTGAGGGACAGTGGGACTATGGCTACACCTTC. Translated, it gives CASSEGQWDYGYTF.

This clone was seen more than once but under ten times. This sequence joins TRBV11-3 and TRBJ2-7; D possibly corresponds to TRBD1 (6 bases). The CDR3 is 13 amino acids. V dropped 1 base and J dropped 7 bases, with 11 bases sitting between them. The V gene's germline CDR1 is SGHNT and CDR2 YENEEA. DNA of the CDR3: TGTGCCAGCAGCTTAGCCCCAGGGGAGGAGCAGTACTTC. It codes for CASSLAPGEEQYF.

CDR3 sequence reads: CASSQEGVAGAHGELFF. The CDR3 DNA is TGTGCCAGCAGCCAAGAAGGTGTCGCGGGGGCTCACGGGGAGCTGTTTTTT. The chain couples TRBV4-2 to TRBJ2-2; D may be TRBD2 (7 bases). CDR1 is LGHNA and CDR2 is YNFKEQ in the germline V gene. V lost 0 bases, J lost 7 bases, and 18 bases lay in between. This CDR3 region has 17 residues.

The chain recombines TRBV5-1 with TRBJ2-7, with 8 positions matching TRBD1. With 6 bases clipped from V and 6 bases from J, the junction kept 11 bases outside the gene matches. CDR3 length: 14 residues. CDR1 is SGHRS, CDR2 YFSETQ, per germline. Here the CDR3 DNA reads TGCGCCAGCACCTCCGGGACAGGATCCCTCGAGCAGTACTTC. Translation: CASTSGTGSLEQYF.

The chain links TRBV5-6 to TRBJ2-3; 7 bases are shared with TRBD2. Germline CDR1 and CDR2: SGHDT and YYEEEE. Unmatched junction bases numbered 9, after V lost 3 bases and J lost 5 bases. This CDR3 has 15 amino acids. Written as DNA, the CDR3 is TGTGCCAGCAGCTGGACAAAGCGGGGAGAAGATACGCAGTATTTT. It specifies CASSWTKRGEDTQYF.

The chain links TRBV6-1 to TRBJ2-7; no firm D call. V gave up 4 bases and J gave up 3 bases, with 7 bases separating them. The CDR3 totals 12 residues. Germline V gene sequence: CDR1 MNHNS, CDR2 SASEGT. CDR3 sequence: CASSVSVYEQYF. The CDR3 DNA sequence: TGTGCCAGCAGTGTCAGCGTCTACGAGCAGTACTTC.

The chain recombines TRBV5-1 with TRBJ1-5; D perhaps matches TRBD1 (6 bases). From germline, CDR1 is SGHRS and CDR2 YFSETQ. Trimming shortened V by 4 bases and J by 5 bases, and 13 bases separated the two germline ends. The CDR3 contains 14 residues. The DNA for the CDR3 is TGCGCCAGCAGCGTGGACAGTTCCGATCAGCCCCAGCATTTT. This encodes CASSVDSSDQPQHF.

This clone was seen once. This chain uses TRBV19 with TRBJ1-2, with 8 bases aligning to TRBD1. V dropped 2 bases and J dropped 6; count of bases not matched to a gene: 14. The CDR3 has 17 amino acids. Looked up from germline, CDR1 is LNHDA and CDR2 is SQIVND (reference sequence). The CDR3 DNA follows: TGTGCCAGTAGTATAAGGACAGGGTTTAACGGAGGGGATGGCTACACCTTC. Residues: CASSIRTGFNGGDGYTF.

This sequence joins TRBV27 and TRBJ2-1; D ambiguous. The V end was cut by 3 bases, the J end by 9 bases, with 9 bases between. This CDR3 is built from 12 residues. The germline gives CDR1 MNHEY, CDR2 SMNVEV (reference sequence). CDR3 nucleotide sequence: TGTGCCAGCAGTTTTTGGAGAGGTGAGCAGTTCTTC. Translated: CASSFWRGEQFF.

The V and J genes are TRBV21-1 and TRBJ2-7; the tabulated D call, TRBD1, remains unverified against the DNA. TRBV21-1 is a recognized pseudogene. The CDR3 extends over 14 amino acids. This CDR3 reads CASNPDRDLYEQYF. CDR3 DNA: TGTGCCAGCAACCCCGACAGGGACCTCTACGAGCAGTACTTC.

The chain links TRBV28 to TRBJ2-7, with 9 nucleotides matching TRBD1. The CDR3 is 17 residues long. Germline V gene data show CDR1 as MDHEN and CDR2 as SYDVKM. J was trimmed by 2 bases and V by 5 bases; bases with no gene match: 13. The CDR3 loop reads CASSPWGQGVFTYEQYF. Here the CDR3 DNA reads TGTGCCAGCAGTCCCTGGGGACAGGGAGTGTTCACCTACGAGCAGTACTTC.

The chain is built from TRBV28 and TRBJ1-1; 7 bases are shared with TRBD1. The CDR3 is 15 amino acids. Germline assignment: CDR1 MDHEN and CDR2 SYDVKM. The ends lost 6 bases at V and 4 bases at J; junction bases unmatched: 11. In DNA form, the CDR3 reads TGTGCCAGCAGACTGCGACAGGGCTTACGCACTGAAGCTTTCTTT. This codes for CASRLRQGLRTEAFF.

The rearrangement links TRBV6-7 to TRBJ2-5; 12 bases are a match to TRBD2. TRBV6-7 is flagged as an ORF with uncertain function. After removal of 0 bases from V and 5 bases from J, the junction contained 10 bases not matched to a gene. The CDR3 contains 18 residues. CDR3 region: CASSYSLGLAGGWETQYF. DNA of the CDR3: TGTGCCAGCAGTTACTCCCTGGGGCTAGCGGGGGGGTGGGAGACCCAGTACTTC.

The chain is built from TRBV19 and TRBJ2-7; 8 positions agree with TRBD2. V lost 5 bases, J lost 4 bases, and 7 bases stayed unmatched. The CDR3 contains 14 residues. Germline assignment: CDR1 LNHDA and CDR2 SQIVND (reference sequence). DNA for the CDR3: TGTGCCAGTAGTTCGGCGGGGGGAAGATACGAGCAGTACTTC. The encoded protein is CASSSAGGRYEQYF.

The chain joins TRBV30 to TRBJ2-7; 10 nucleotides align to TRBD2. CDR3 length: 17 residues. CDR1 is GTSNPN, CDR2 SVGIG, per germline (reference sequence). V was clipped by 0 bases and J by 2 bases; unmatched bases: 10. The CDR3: CAWSVLASGGATYEQYF. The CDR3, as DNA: TGTGCCTGGAGTGTACTAGCCAGCGGGGGGGCCACCTACGAGCAGTACTTC.

The CDR3, as DNA: TGTGCCAGCAGTCCTCCCCGGACTAGCGGGGGCTACGAGCAGTACTTC. It yields the protein CASSPPRTSGGYEQYF. The rearrangement joins TRBV27 to TRBJ2-7; 13 positions agree with TRBD2. The CDR3 is made up of 16 amino acids. Germline V lookup: CDR1 MNHEY, CDR2 SMNVEV (reference sequence). Trimming removed 5 bases from V and 3 bases from J; junction bases left unmatched: 7.

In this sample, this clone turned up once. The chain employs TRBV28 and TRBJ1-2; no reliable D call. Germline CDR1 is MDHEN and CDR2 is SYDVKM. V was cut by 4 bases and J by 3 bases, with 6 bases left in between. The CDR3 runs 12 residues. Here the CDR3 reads CASSSPHYGYTF. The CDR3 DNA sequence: TGTGCCAGCAGTTCTCCCCACTATGGCTACACCTTC.

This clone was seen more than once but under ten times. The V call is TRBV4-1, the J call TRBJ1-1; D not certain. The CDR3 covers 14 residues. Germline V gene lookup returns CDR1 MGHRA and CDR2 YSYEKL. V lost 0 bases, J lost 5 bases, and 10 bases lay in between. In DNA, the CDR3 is TGCGCCAGCAGCCAAGAGAGGTTAAAGACTGAAGCTTTCTTT. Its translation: CASSQERLKTEAFF.

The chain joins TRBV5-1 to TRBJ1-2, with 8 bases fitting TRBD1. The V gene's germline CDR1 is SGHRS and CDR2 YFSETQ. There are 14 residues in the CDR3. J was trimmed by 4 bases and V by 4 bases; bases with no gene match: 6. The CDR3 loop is CASSQDRGSYGYTF. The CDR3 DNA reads TGCGCCAGCAGCCAAGACAGGGGAAGCTATGGCTACACCTTC.

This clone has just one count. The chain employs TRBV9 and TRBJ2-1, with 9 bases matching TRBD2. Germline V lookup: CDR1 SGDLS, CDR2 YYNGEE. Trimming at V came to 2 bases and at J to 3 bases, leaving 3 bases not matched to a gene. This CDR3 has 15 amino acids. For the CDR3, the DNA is TGTGCCAGCAGCGTTAGCGGGAGTGTCTACAATGAGCAGTTCTTC. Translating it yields CASSVSGSVYNEQFF.